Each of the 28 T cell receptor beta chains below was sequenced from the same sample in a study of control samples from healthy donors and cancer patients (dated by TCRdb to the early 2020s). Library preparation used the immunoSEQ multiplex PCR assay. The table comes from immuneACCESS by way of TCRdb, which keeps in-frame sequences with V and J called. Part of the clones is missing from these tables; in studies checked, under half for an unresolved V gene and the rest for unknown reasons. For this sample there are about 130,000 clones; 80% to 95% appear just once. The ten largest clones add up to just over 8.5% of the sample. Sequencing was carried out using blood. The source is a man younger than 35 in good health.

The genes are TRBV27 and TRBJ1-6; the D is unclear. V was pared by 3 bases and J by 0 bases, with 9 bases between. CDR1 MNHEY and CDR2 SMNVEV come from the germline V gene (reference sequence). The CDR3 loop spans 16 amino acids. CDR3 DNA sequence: TGTGCCAGCAGTTTGGGTGACGGCTCCTATAATTCACCCCTCCACTTT. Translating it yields CASSLGDGSYNSPLHF.

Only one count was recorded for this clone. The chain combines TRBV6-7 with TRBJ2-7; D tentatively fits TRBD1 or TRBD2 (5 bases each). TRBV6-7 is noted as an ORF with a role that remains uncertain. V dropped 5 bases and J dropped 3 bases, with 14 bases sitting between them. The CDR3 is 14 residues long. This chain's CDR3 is CASSGGRTGYEQYF. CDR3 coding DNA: TGTGCCAGCAGTGGGGGAAGAACGGGCTACGAGCAGTACTTC.

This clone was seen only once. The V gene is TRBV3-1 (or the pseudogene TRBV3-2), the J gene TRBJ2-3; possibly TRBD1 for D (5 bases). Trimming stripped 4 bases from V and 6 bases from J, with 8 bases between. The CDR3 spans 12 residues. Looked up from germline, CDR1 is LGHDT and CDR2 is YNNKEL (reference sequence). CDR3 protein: CASSPNRDTQYF. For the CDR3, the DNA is TGTGCCAGCAGCCCGAACAGGGATACGCAGTATTTT.

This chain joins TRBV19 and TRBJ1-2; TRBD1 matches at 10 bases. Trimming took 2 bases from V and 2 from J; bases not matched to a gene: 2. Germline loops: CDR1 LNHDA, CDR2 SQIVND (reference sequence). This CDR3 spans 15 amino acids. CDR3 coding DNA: TGTGCCAGTAGTATATCGGGACAGGGGAACTATGGCTACACCTTC. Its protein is CASSISGQGNYGYTF.

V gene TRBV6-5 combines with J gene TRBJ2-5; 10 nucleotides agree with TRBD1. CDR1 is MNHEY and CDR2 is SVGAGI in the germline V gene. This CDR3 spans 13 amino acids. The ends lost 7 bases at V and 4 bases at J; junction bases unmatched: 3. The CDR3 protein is CASIWDRGETQYF. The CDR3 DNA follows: TGTGCCAGCATCTGGGACAGGGGAGAGACCCAGTACTTC.

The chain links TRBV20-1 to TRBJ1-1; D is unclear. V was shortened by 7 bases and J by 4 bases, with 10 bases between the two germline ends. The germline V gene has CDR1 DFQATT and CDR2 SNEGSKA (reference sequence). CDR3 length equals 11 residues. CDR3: CSGLESTEAFF. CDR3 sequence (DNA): TGCAGTGGCCTGGAATCCACTGAAGCTTTCTTT.

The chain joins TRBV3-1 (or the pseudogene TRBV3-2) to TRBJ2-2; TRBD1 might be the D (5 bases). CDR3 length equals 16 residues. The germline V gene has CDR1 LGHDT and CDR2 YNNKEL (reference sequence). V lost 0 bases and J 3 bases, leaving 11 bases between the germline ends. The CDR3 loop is CASSQERRVDTGELFF. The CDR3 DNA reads TGTGCCAGCAGCCAAGAACGCAGGGTGGACACCGGGGAGCTGTTTTTT.

The CDR3 sequence: CASSPGRLSYEQYF. The CDR3 coding sequence is TGCGCCAGCAGCCCGGGCAGGCTGTCCTACGAGCAGTACTTC. The chain couples TRBV10-2 to TRBJ2-7; D gene ambiguous. V lost 6 bases, J lost 1 base, and 13 bases lay in between. This CDR3 comprises 14 residues. Germline V gene data show CDR1 as WSHSY and CDR2 as SAAADI.

CDR3 sequence reads: CATSDMASSSTDTQYF. The CDR3 DNA is TGTGCCACCAGTGATATGGCTAGCAGTAGCACAGATACGCAGTATTTT. The V and J genes are TRBV24-1 and TRBJ2-3; tentative D call: TRBD2 (5 bases). V shed 3 bases and J shed 0 bases, with 12 bases lying between them. Germline V CDR1 and CDR2: KGHDR, SFDVKD. CDR3 size: 16 residues.

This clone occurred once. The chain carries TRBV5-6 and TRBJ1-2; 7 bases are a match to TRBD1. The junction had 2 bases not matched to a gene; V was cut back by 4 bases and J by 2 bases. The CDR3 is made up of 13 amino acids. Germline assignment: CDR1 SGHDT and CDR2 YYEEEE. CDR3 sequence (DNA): TGTGCCAGCAGCAGGGGGCAGAACTATGGCTACACCTTC. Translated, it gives CASSRGQNYGYTF.

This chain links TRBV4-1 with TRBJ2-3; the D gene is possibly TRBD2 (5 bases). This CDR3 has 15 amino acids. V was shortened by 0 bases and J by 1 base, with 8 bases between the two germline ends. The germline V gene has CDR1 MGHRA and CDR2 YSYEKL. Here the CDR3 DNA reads TGCGCCAGCAGCCAAGACGATAGCGGCACAGATACGCAGTATTTT. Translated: CASSQDDSGTDTQYF.

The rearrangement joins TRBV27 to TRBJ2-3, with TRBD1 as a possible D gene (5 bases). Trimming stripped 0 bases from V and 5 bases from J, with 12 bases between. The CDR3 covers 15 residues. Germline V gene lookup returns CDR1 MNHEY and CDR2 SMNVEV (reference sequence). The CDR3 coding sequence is TGTGCCAGCAGTTTATCGATGGGGCGGAGAGATACGCAGTATTTT. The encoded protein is CASSLSMGRRDTQYF.

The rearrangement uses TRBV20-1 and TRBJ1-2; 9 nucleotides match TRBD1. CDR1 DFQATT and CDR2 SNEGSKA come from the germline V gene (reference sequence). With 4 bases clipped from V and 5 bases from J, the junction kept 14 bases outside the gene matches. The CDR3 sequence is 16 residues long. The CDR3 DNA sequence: TGCAGTGCTATTGAGGACAGGGGCAGCTTTGGTTATGGCTACACCTTC. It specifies CSAIEDRGSFGYGYTF.

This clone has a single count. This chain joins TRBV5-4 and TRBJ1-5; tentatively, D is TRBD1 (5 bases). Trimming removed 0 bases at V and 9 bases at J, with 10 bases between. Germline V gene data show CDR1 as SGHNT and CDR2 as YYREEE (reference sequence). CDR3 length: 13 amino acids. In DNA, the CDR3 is TGTGCCAGCAGCTTGGACGGGACCGGGCCCCAGCATTTT. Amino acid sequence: CASSLDGTGPQHF.

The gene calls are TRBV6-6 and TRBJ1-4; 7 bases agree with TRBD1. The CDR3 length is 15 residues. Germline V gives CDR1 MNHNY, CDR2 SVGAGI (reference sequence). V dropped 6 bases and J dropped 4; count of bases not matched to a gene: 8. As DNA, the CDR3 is TGTGCCAGCAGGAACCGGGACAGCGGTAATGAAAAACTGTTTTTT. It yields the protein CASRNRDSGNEKLFF.

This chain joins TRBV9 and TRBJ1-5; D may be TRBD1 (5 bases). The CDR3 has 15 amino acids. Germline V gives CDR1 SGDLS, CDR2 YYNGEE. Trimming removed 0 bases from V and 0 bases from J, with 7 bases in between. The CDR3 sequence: CASSVEGYSNQPQHF. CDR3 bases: TGTGCCAGCAGCGTAGAGGGGTATAGCAATCAGCCCCAGCATTTT.

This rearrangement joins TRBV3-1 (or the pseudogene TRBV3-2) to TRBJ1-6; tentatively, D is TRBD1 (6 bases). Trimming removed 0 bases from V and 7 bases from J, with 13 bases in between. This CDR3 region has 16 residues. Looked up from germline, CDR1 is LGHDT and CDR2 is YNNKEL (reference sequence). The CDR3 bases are TGTGCCAGCAGCCAAGAAAGCTGGCAGGGGAATTCACCCCTCCACTTT. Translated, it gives CASSQESWQGNSPLHF.

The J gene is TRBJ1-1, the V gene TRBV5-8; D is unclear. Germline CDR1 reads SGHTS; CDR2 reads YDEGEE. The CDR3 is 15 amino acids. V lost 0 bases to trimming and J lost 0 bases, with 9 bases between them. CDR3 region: CASSLDVHLNTEAFF. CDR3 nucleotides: TGTGCCAGCAGCTTGGACGTACACCTGAACACTGAAGCTTTCTTT.

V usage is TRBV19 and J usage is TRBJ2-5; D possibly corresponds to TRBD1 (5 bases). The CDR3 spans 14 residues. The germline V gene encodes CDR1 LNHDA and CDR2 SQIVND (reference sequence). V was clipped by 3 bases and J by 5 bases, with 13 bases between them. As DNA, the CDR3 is TGTGCCAGTAGTATCCCGCAGGGTTGGGAGACCCAGTACTTC. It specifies CASSIPQGWETQYF. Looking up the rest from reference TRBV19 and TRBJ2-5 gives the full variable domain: DGGITQSPKYLFRKEGQNVTLSCEQNLNHDAMYWYRQDPGQGLRLIYYSQIVNDFQKGDIAEGYSVSREKKESFPLTVTSAQKNPTAFYLCASSIPQGWETQYFGPGTRLLVL.

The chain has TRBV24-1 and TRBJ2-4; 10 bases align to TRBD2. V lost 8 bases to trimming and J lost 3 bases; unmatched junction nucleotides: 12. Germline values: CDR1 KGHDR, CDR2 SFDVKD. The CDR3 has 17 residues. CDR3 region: CATMVTSGVVVKNIQYF. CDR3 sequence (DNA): TGTGCCACCATGGTAACTAGCGGGGTCGTGGTCAAAAACATTCAGTACTTC.

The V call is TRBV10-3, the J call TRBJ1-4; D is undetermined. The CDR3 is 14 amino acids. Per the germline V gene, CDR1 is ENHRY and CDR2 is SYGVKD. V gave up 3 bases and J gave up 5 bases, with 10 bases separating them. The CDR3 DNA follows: TGTGCCATCAGTGAACAGACAATCAATGAAAAACTGTTTTTT. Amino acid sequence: CAISEQTINEKLFF.

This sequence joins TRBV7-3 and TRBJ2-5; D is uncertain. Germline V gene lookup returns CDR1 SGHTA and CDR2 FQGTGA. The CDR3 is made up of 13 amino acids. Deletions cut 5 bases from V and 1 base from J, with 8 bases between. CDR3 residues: CASSVRSQETQYF. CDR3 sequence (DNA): TGTGCCAGCAGCGTAAGGTCCCAAGAGACCCAGTACTTC.

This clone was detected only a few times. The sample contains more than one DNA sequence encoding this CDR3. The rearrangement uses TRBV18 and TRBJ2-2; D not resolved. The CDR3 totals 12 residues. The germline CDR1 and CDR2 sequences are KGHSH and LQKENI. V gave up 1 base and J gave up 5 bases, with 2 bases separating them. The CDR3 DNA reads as TGTGCCAGCTCACCACGGACCGGGGAGCTGTTTTTT. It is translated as CASSPRTGELFF.

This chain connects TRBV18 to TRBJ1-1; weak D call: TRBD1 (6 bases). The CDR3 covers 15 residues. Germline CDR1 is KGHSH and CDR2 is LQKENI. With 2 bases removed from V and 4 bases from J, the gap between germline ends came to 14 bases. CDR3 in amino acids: CASSPVWGAVTEAFF. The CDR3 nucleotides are TGTGCCAGCTCACCAGTGTGGGGGGCTGTCACTGAAGCTTTCTTT.

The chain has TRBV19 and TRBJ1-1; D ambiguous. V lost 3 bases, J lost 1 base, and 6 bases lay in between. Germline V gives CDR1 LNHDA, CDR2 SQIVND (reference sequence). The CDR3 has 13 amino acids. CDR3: CASSISQNTEAFF. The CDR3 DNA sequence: TGTGCCAGTAGTATTTCCCAGAACACTGAAGCTTTCTTT.

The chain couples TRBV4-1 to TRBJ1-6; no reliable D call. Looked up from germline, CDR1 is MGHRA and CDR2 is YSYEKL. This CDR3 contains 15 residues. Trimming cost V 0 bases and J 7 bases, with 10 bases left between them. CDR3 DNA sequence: TGCGCCAGCAGCCAAGAGGTACTTTGGAATTCACCCCTCCACTTT. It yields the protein CASSQEVLWNSPLHF.

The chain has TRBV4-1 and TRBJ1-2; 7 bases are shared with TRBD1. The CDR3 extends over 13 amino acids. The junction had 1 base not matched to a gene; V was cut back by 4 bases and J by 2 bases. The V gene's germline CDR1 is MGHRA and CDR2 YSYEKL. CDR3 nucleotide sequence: TGCGCCAGCAGCCGGGACAGAAACTATGGCTACACCTTC. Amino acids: CASSRDRNYGYTF.

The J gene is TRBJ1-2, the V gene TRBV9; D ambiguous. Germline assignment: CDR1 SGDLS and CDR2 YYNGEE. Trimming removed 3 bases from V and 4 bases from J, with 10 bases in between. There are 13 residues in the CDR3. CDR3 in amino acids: CASSAGGIYGYTF. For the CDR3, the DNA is TGTGCCAGCAGCGCGGGAGGGATCTATGGCTACACCTTC.